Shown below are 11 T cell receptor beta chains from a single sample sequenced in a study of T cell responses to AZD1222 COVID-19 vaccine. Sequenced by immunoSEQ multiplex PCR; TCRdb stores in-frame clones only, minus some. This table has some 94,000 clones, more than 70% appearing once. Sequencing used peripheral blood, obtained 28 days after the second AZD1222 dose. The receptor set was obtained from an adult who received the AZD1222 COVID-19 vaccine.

The DNA for the CDR3 is TGTGCCAGCAGAGCCGGGACTAGCGGAGAGACCCAGTACTTC. It specifies CASRAGTSGETQYF. This rearrangement joins TRBV2 to TRBJ2-5; 11 nucleotides agree with TRBD2. Germline loops: CDR1 SNHLY, CDR2 FYNNEI. Trimming removed 6 bases from V and 4 bases from J; junction bases left unmatched: 4. The CDR3 loop spans 14 amino acids. Variable domain in full (rest from reference TRBV2 and TRBJ2-5): EPEVTQTPSHQVTQMGQEVILRCVPISNHLYFYWYRQILGQKVEFLVSFYNNEISEKSEIFDDQFSVERPDGSNFTLKIRSTKLEDSAMYFCASRAGTSGETQYFGPGTRLLVL.

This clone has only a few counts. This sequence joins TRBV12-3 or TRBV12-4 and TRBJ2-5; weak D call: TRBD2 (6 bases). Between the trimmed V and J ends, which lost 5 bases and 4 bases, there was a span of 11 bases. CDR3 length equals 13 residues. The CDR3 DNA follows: TGTGCCAGCAGTCCTCGGGGGAGAGAGACCCAGTACTTC. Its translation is CASSPRGRETQYF.

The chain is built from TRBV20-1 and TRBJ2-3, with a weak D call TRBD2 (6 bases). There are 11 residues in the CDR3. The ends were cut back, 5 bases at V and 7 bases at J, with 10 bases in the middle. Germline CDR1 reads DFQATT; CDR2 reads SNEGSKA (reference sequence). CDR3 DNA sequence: TGCAGTGCTGCCCGGACTAATACGCAGTATTTT. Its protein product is CSAARTNTQYF.

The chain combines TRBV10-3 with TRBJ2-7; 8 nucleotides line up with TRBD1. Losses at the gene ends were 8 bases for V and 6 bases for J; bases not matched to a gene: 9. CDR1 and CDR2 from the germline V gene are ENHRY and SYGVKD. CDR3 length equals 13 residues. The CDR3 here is CAIQGAKGLEQYF. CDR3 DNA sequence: TGTGCCATCCAGGGGGCGAAGGGGCTCGAGCAGTACTTC.

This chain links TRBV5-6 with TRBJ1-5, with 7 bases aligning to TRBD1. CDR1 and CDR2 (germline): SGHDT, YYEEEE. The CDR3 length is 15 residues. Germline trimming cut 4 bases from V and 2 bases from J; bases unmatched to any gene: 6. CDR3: CASSRRGQGNQPQHF. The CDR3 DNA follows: TGTGCCAGCAGCCGTAGGGGGCAGGGCAATCAGCCCCAGCATTTT.

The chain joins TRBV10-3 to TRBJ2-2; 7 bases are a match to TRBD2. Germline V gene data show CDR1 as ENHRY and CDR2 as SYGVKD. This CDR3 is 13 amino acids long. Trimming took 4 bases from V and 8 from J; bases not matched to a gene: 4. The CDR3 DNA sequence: TGTGCCATCAGTGGACTAGCCTGGGGGGAGCTGTTTTTT. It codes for CAISGLAWGELFF.

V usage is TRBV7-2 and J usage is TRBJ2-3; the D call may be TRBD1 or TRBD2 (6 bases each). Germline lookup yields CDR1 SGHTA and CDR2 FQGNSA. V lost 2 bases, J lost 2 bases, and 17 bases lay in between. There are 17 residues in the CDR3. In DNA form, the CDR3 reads TGTGCCAGCAGCTTATTCCCTCCCGGGGGCGTCACAGATACGCAGTATTTT. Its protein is CASSLFPPGGVTDTQYF.

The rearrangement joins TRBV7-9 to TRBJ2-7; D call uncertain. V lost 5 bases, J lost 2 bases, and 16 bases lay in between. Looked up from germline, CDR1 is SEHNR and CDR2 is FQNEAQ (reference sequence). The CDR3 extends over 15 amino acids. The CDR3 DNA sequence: TGTGCCAGCAGCCCTACCGACTCCTACCCCTACGAGCAGTACTTC. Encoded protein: CASSPTDSYPYEQYF.

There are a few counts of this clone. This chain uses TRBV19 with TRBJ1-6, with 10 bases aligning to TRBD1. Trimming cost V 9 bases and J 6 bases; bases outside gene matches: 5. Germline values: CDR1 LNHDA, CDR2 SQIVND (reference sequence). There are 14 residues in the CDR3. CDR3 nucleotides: TGTGCCAGCGACCGGACAGGGGGTAATTCACCCCTCCACTTT. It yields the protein CASDRTGGNSPLHF. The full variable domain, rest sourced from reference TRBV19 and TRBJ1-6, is DGGITQSPKYLFRKEGQNVTLSCEQNLNHDAMYWYRQDPGQGLRLIYYSQIVNDFQKGDIAEGYSVSREKKESFPLTVTSAQKNPTAFYLCASDRTGGNSPLHFGNGTRLTVT.

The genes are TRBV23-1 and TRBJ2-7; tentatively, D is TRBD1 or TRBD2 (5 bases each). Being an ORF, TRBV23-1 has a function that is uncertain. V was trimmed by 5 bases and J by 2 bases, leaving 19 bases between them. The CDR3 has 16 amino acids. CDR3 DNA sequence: TGCGCCAGCAGTTCCGCATTAGGGACCGCCACCTACGAGCAGTACTTC. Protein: CASSSALGTATYEQYF.

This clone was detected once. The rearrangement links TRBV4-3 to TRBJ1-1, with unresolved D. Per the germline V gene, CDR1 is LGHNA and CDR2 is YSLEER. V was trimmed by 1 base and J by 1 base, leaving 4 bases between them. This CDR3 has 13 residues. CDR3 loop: CASSQGRNTEAFF. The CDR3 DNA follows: TGCGCCAGCAGCCAAGGCAGGAACACTGAAGCTTTCTTT.